This T cell receptor (beta chain) was profiled in a study of cytomegalovirus exposure and HLA in healthy donors. Across the whole study: Earlier findings included 90 million to 120 million unique TCR beta sequences obtained from about 180 million T cells. The Caucasian-associated ancestry cluster contained about four fifths of the approximately 420 genotyped donors.

The CDR3 sequence is 16 residues long. CDR1 and CDR2 from the germline V gene are LNHDA and SQIVND (reference sequence). V dropped 9 bases and J dropped 9 bases, with 27 bases sitting between them. To note about this clone: The antigen is not known.

PCR amplification relied on 60 Vbeta primers (plus 13 Jbeta primers). Profiling relied on immunoSEQ multiplex PCR, and the TCRdb table lists in-frame clones only, not all of them. Seen here are about 170,000 clones, more than 70% observed once, and the top ten hold 1.5%. Study conclusions and caveats: The productive fraction for most TCR beta V segments was about 87% or about 30% in an earlier analysis.

What was sequenced was PBMCs. The TCR comes from a male donor in good health and CMV-seronegative. The chain links TRBV19 to TRBJ2-1; D is perhaps TRBD2 (7 bases). The CDR3 region is CASSGWGGQNRGEQFF. In DNA form, the CDR3 reads TGTGCCAGCTCAGGGTGGGGGGGGCAGAATCGGGGTGAGCAGTTCTTC.